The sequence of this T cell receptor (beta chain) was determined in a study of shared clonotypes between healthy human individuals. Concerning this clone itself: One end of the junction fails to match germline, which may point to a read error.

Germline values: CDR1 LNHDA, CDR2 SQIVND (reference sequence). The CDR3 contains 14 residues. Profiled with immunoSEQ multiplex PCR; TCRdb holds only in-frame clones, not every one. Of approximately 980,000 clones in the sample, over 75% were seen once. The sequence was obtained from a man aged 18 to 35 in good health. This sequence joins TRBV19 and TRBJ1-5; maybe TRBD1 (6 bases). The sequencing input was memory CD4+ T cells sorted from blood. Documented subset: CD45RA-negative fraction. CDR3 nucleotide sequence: TGTGCCAGTAGCATAGGGGGAAACAATCAGCCCCAGCATTTT. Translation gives CASSIGGNNQPQHF.